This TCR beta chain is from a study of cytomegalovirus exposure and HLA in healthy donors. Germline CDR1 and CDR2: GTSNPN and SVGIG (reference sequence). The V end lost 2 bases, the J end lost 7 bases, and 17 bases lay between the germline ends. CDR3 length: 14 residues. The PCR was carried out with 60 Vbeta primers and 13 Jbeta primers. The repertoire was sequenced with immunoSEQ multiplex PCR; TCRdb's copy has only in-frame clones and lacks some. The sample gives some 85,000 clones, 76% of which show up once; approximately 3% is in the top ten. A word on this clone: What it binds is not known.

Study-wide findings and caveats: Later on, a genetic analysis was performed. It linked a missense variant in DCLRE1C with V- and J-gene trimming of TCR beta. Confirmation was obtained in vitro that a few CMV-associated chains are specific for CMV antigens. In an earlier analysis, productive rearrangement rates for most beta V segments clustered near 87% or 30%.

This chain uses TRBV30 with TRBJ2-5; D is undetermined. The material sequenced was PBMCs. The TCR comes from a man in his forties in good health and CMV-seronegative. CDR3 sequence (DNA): TGTGCCTGGAGTCCTGTAACCCGCGGTGGGACCCAGTACTTC. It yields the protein CAWSPVTRGGTQYF. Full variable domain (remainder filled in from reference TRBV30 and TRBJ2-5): SQTIHQWPATLVQPVGSPLSLECTVEGTSNPNLYWYRQAAGRGLQLLFYSVGIGQISSEVPQNLSASRPQDRQFILSSKKLLLSDSGFYLCAWSPVTRGGTQYFGPGTRLLVL.